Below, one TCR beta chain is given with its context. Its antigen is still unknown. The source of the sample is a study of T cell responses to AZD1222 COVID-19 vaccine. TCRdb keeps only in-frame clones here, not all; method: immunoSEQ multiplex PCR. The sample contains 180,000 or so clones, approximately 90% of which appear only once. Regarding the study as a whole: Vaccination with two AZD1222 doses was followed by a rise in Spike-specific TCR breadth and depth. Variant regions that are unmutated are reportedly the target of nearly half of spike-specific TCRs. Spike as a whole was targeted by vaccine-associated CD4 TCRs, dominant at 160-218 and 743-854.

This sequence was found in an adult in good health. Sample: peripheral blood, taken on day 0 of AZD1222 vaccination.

CDR3 DNA: TGTGCCAGCAGCTTATCCCAGACAGGGCACTATGGCTACACCTTC. Encoded protein: CASSLSQTGHYGYTF. The chain uses TRBV7-9 and TRBJ1-2; the match to TRBD1 covers 7 bases. Germline-derived CDR1 and CDR2 are SEHNR and FQNEAQ (reference sequence). The ends lost 2 bases at V and 3 bases at J; junction bases unmatched: 6. This CDR3 is 15 amino acids long.